The 10 T cell receptor beta chains given below trace back to one sample, sequenced in a study of OX40 agonist ivuxolimab in advanced cancers. Using immunoSEQ multiplex PCR, the repertoire was profiled, and TCRdb retains in-frame clones only, with some absent. This sample has 90,000 to 120,000 clones, with roughly 90% found just once. The material was CD4+ or CD8+ T cells sorted from blood, obtained in a trial of the OX40 agonist ivuxolimab. The receptor set was obtained from an adult with an advanced solid tumor such as melanoma, head and neck, liver or kidney cancer.

The V gene is TRBV28, the J gene TRBJ2-7; 7 bases match TRBD2. This CDR3 is built from 15 residues. Germline CDR1 and CDR2: MDHEN and SYDVKM. V shed 6 bases, J shed 4 bases, and the junction held 12 bases outside the gene matches. The CDR3 sequence: CASSSGASGEYEQYF. CDR3 in DNA: TGTGCCAGCAGCTCCGGGGCTAGCGGAGAATACGAGCAGTACTTC.

J is TRBJ2-2 and V is TRBV30, with TRBD1 as a possible D gene (7 bases). Germline CDR1 GTSNPN, CDR2 SVGIG (reference sequence). This CDR3 spans 14 amino acids. V was shortened by 2 bases and J by 7 bases, with 14 bases between the two germline ends. The CDR3 coding sequence is TGTGCCTGGAGTCTGACAGGGAGGAACGGGGAGCTGTTTTTT. It codes for CAWSLTGRNGELFF. Supplemented by reference TRBV30 and TRBJ2-2, the full variable domain reads SQTIHQWPATLVQPVGSPLSLECTVEGTSNPNLYWYRQAAGRGLQLLFYSVGIGQISSEVPQNLSASRPQDRQFILSSKKLLLSDSGFYLCAWSLTGRNGELFFGEGSRLTVL.

V is TRBV2 and J is TRBJ1-5; no reliable D call. Germline V gene sequence: CDR1 SNHLY, CDR2 FYNNEI. The ends were cut back, 6 bases at V and 8 bases at J, with 8 bases in the middle. This CDR3 comprises 11 residues. CDR3 nucleotide sequence: TGTGCCAGCAGCCTCGGGGAGCCCCAGCATTTT. Amino acids: CASSLGEPQHF.

The chain couples TRBV19 to TRBJ1-2; D might be TRBD1 (6 bases). V was clipped by 5 bases and J by 4 bases, with 14 bases between them. Germline CDR1 is LNHDA and CDR2 is SQIVND (reference sequence). The CDR3 is 14 residues long. The CDR3 here is CASSPPGGRYGYTF. DNA for the CDR3: TGTGCCAGTAGTCCGCCTGGGGGCCGCTATGGCTACACCTTC.

The chain has TRBV7-2 and TRBJ2-1; no clear D. Germline CDR1 is SGHTA and CDR2 is FQGNSA. CDR3 length equals 16 residues. V lost 5 bases and J lost 0, with 14 bases in between. In DNA form, the CDR3 reads TGTGCCAGCAGCCCGGCGGACGCGAGCTCCTACAATGAGCAGTTCTTC. Its translation is CASSPADASSYNEQFF.

This chain uses TRBV7-2 with TRBJ1-5; D perhaps matches TRBD1 (6 bases). This CDR3 region has 13 residues. Trimming took off 5 bases at V and 11 bases at J, with 16 bases between the two ends. Germline CDR1 is SGHTA and CDR2 is FQGNSA. The CDR3 DNA reads TGTGCCAGCAGCCGCGAAAGGGGGGGGGCCCAGCATTTT. Translated: CASSRERGGAQHF.

The chain links TRBV5-1 to TRBJ2-1, with D possibly being TRBD1 (5 bases). CDR3 length: 15 amino acids. V lost 1 base, J lost 10 bases, and 18 bases lay in between. The germline gives CDR1 SGHRS, CDR2 YFSETQ. CDR3 in amino acids: CASSLSGLKAEEQFF. CDR3 DNA sequence: TGCGCCAGCAGCTTGTCAGGGTTGAAGGCTGAGGAGCAGTTCTTC.

As DNA, the CDR3 is TGTGCCAGCAGCCAGCCCGGGACAGGAATGAACACTGAAGCTTTCTTT. Translating gives CASSQPGTGMNTEAFF. The chain is built from TRBV7-6 and TRBJ1-1; 8 bases fit TRBD1. The CDR3 spans 16 residues. After removal of 5 bases from V and 0 bases from J, the junction contained 8 bases not matched to a gene. CDR1 is SGHVS, CDR2 FNYEAQ, per germline.

The J gene is TRBJ1-1, the V gene TRBV5-6; D remains ambiguous. V was cut by 5 bases and J by 0 bases, with 17 bases left in between. The CDR3 sequence is 16 residues long. Looked up from germline, CDR1 is SGHDT and CDR2 is YYEEEE. CDR3 sequence reads: CASRYDPTGMNTEAFF. CDR3 nucleotides: TGTGCCAGCAGATATGACCCGACGGGTATGAACACTGAAGCTTTCTTT.

This chain connects TRBV15 to TRBJ2-7; possibly TRBD1 or TRBD2 for D (6 bases each). This CDR3 has 14 residues. Germline loops: CDR1 LNHNV, CDR2 YYDKDF (reference sequence). Trimming pared 0 bases from V and 2 bases from J, leaving 8 bases between. The CDR3 loop reads CATSREGGTYEQYF. Written as DNA, the CDR3 is TGTGCCACCAGCAGAGAGGGGGGCACCTACGAGCAGTACTTC.